The 3 T cell receptor beta chains below all came from one sample that was sequenced in a study of cytomegalovirus exposure and HLA in healthy donors. PCR amplification relied on 60 Vbeta primers (plus 13 Jbeta primers). Profiled with immunoSEQ multiplex PCR; TCRdb holds only in-frame clones, not every one. The data show approximately 73,000 clones, roughly three quarters seen once. Source material: PBMCs. The receptors stem from a woman aged 40 to 49 in good health and CMV-seropositive.

The gene calls are TRBV13 and TRBJ1-2, with D perhaps TRBD1 (6 bases). CDR3 length: 14 amino acids. Germline CDR1 and CDR2: PRHDT and FYEKMQ (reference sequence). Trimming stripped 0 bases from V and 4 bases from J, with 9 bases between. This CDR3 reads CASSLGQGTYGYTF. In nucleotides, the CDR3 is TGTGCCAGCAGCTTAGGGCAGGGGACCTATGGCTACACCTTC.

This clone was found once. The chain combines TRBV19 with TRBJ2-7, with no clear D. The CDR3 is 15 residues long. Trimming took off 3 bases at V and 0 bases at J, with 12 bases between the two ends. The germline V gene has CDR1 LNHDA and CDR2 SQIVND (reference sequence). CDR3 protein: CASSITRYSSYEQYF. The CDR3 DNA is TGTGCCAGTAGTATCACCCGCTACAGCTCCTACGAGCAGTACTTC.

A single count supports this clone. The CDR3 region is CASSRRGSNTGELFF. CDR3 bases: TGTGCCAGCAGCCGCAGGGGCTCGAACACCGGGGAGCTGTTTTTT. The chain couples TRBV7-9 to TRBJ2-2; a possible D gene is TRBD1 (6 bases). CDR1 is SEHNR and CDR2 is FQNEAQ in the germline V gene (reference sequence). This CDR3 is 15 amino acids long. The ends were cut back, 5 bases at V and 0 bases at J, with 10 bases in the middle.